The rows below give T cell receptor beta chains drawn from one sample of a study of T cell changes during pregnancy in multiple sclerosis. This table comes from immunoSEQ multiplex PCR, and its TCRdb copy is limited to in-frame clones, with some not included. The data contain about 79,000 clones, just over 90% of them singletons. The specimen was peripheral blood, collected in the second trimester of pregnancy. These receptors all stem from a female donor in good health, enrolled as a control in a pregnancy study. Both conserved end residues are part of each CDR3. Each record gives: CDR3 DNA, CDR3 protein, J gene, clone size, V gene, D gene. A D gene is named only where the DNA matches it firmly. Clone size appears in some rows only: once, few, many, or a class for an expanded clone.

DNA: TGTGCCAGCACCCTTAAACAGGGGGGGAACTATGGCTACACCTTC
CDR3: CASTLKQGGNYGYTF
J: TRBJ1-2
size: once
V: TRBV21-1
D: -

DNA: TGTGCCAGCAGCGCCGGACAGGAGAATCAGCCCCAGCATTTT
CDR3: CASSAGQENQPQHF
J: TRBJ1-5
size: -
V: TRBV5-5
D: TRBD1

DNA: TGTGCCACTAACCTGGACTGGGCAGGGAACACTGAAGCTTTCTTT
CDR3: CATNLDWAGNTEAFF
J: TRBJ1-1
size: -
V: TRBV19
D: -

DNA: TGTGCCAGCAGGGGCCAGAACACTGAAGCTTTCTTT
CDR3: CASRGQNTEAFF
J: TRBJ1-1
size: once
V: TRBV25-1
D: -

DNA: TGTGCCAGCAGCTTAAGTCAGGGTTCGGGAAACACCATATATTTT
CDR3: CASSLSQGSGNTIYF
J: TRBJ1-3
size: -
V: TRBV7-6
D: -

DNA: TGTGCCAGTAATAGCAGGGGGCTAAATTTTCAGCCCCAGCATTTT
CDR3: CASNSRGLNFQPQHF
J: TRBJ1-5
size: -
V: TRBV19
D: TRBD1

DNA: TGTGCCAGCAGCCAGGGACAGGGGGGCCACAATGAGCAGTTCTTC
CDR3: CASSQGQGGHNEQFF
J: TRBJ2-1
size: -
V: TRBV5-6
D: TRBD1

DNA: TGTGCCAGCTCACTGGCCTCCTACGAGCAGTACTTC
CDR3: CASSLASYEQYF
J: TRBJ2-7
size: -
V: TRBV18
D: -

DNA: TGTGCCAGCAGCCGGACAGGGGGTAATTCACCCCTCCACTTT
CDR3: CASSRTGGNSPLHF
J: TRBJ1-6
size: -
V: TRBV7-2
D: TRBD1

DNA: TGCAGCGTTGGGGGGGGGTGGACCTACGAGCAGTACTTC
CDR3: CSVGGGWTYEQYF
J: TRBJ2-7
size: -
V: TRBV29-1
D: TRBD2

DNA: TGTGCCAGCAGCGAAACCACAGTATCCGCGGGTGGCTACACCTTC
CDR3: CASSETTVSAGGYTF
J: TRBJ1-2
size: -
V: TRBV9
D: -

DNA: TGTGCTAGCAGCCGCGACAGGGCACAAGAGACCCAGTACTTC
CDR3: CASSRDRAQETQYF
J: TRBJ2-5
size: once
V: TRBV7-7
D: TRBD1

DNA: TGTGCCAGCAGCTTGGCGGGGTACCAAGAGACCCAGTACTTC
CDR3: CASSLAGYQETQYF
J: TRBJ2-5
size: -
V: TRBV7-2
D: -

DNA: TGTGCCAGCAGCCCACCCGACAGGGTTGGATATAATTCACCCCTCCACTTT
CDR3: CASSPPDRVGYNSPLHF
J: TRBJ1-6
size: -
V: TRBV5-8
D: TRBD1

DNA: TGTGCCAGCAGCTTAGCATCTGGGGGCGATTACGAGCAGTACTTC
CDR3: CASSLASGGDYEQYF
J: TRBJ2-7
size: -
V: TRBV7-2
D: -

DNA: TGTGCCAGCAGCTTCCTCGGAGGAGACATGAACACTGAAGCTTTCTTT
CDR3: CASSFLGGDMNTEAFF
J: TRBJ1-1
size: -
V: TRBV7-2
D: -

DNA: TGTGCCAGCACCGGGACAGGGGCTTCTGGGGCTGAAGCTTTCTTT
CDR3: CASTGTGASGAEAFF
J: TRBJ1-1
size: once
V: TRBV7-9
D: TRBD1

DNA: TGTGCCAGTAGAGATGACAGGGTTGGAACAGATACGCAGTATTTT
CDR3: CASRDDRVGTDTQYF
J: TRBJ2-3
size: -
V: TRBV19
D: TRBD1

DNA: TGCAGTGCCCCCGGGAAGGGCGAGCAGTACTTC
CDR3: CSAPGKGEQYF
J: TRBJ2-7
size: -
V: TRBV20-1
D: -

DNA: TGTGCCAGCACCGATAGAAGTGCGGGGGCCTATCAAGAGACCCAGTACTTC
CDR3: CASTDRSAGAYQETQYF
J: TRBJ2-5
size: -
V: TRBV27
D: -

DNA: TGTGCCAGCAGACCCGGGACAGCCGTTGTGGATGGCTACACCTTC
CDR3: CASRPGTAVVDGYTF
J: TRBJ1-2
size: -
V: TRBV5-4
D: TRBD1

DNA: TGTGCCAGTGGGCTAGCGGGGGACAATGAGCAGTTCTTC
CDR3: CASGLAGDNEQFF
J: TRBJ2-1
size: -
V: TRBV7-9
D: TRBD2

DNA: TGTGCCAGCAGCAGACGACTAGCGGGGTTCACAGATACGCAGTATTTT
CDR3: CASSRRLAGFTDTQYF
J: TRBJ2-3
size: -
V: TRBV5-4
D: TRBD2

DNA: TGCGCCAGCAGCCAAGGACTCCCAGAGTCTATCTCTGGAAACACCATATATTTT
CDR3: CASSQGLPESISGNTIYF
J: TRBJ1-3
size: -
V: TRBV4-1
D: -

DNA: TGTGCCAGCAGCTTAAGCGGGGGGGCCAAAAACATTCAGTACTTC
CDR3: CASSLSGGAKNIQYF
J: TRBJ2-4
size: -
V: TRBV7-3
D: TRBD2

DNA: TGTGCCAGTACGGTAGAGACTCCTGGAAACACCATATATTTT
CDR3: CASTVETPGNTIYF
J: TRBJ1-3
size: -
V: TRBV19
D: -

DNA: TGCGCCAGCAGGCGGGACAGGGAGAACACTGAAGCTTTCTTT
CDR3: CASRRDRENTEAFF
J: TRBJ1-1
size: once
V: TRBV5-1
D: TRBD1

DNA: TGCGCCAGCAGGGTTTCGGGGAATGAGCAGTTCTTC
CDR3: CASRVSGNEQFF
J: TRBJ2-1
size: -
V: TRBV10-2
D: -

DNA: TGCGCCAGCAGTTCTTCTGGGGGCACTAATGAAAAACTGTTTTTT
CDR3: CASSSSGGTNEKLFF
J: TRBJ1-4
size: -
V: TRBV5-1
D: -